The rows below give T cell receptor beta chains drawn from one sample of a study of tumor-infiltrating lymphocytes in primary liver carcinoma. One entry per CDR3 protein, called by TCRdb with MiXCR from the multiplex PCR reads. The data show more than 60,000 distinct CDR3 sequences, roughly three quarters seen once. Sequenced material: liver tumor tissue from sampling region 4. The receptors shown here come from a middle-aged man with primary liver carcinoma and hepatitis B virus infection. Both conserved end residues are part of each CDR3. A D gene is named only where the DNA matches it firmly. The size of a clone is reported for some rows only, either as once, few or many, or as a class for expanded clones.

>TRBV11-2|TRBJ1-6|once|NA
TGTGCCAGTAGCTTAGGGGTCTCTAGGGAAGGTTCACCCCTCCACTTT
CASSLGVSREGSPLHF
>TRBV29-1|TRBJ2-1|NA|TRBD2
TGCAGCGGCGGACTAGTGGGATTGTCAAATGAGCGGTTCTTC
CSGGLVGLSNERFF
>TRBV6-1|TRBJ2-3|many|TRBD2
TGCACTAGCGGGAGACCAGATACGCAGTATTTT
CTSGRPDTQYF
>TRBV6-5|TRBJ2-2|NA|NA
TGTGCCAGCAGTTACTTGAACAGGGTGCTGGGGGAGCTGTTTTTT
CASSYLNRVLGELFF
>TRBV7-8|TRBJ2-5|NA|NA
TGTGCCAGCAGCCCGTCCAGCCCCTCCGCTCGAGAGACCCAGTACTTC
CASSPSSPSARETQYF
>TRBV4-1|TRBJ2-3|many|NA
TGCGCCAGCAGCCGAGGGGGTAGGTGGGAGGGGAGCACAGATACGCAGTATTTT
CASSRGGRWEGSTDTQYF
>TRBV29-1|TRBJ2-7|NA|NA
TGCAGTGCCGGGACGGTCACCTACGAGCAGTACTTC
CSAGTVTYEQYF
>TRBV6-5|TRBJ2-1|NA|TRBD2
TGTGCCAGCAGGGTATCCGGGACTAGCCCCAATGAGCAGTCATTC
CASRVSGTSPNEQSF
>TRBV6-5|TRBJ2-4|many|TRBD2
TGTGCCAGCAGAGCACTAGCGGGGTTAGCCAAAAACATTCAGTACTTC
CASRALAGLAKNIQYF
>TRBV6-6|TRBJ1-1|once|NA
TGTGCCTGCAGTCAATATACTGAAGCTTTCTTT
CACSQYTEAFF
>TRBV11-2|TRBJ2-5|NA|TRBD2
TGTGCCAGCAGCGACCTGTCAGGAGCGGGAGAGACCCATCACTTC
CASSDLSGAGETHHF
>TRBV5-1|TRBJ2-1|few|NA
TGCGCCAGCAGTCTCCTCGGGGGAGGTATAAATGAGCAGTTCTTC
CASSLLGGGINEQFF
>TRBV7-8|TRBJ2-1|NA|NA
TGTGCCAGCAGCAAAAGAGGACTTGTGGACGATGAGCAGTTCTTC
CASSKRGLVDDEQFF
>TRBV12-3/TRBV12-4|TRBJ2-1|NA|NA
TGTGTCAGCAGCTGGAGATCGGACAATGAGCATTTCTTC
CVSSWRSDNEHFF
>TRBV12-3/TRBV12-4|TRBJ2-1|many|TRBD2
TGTGCCAGCAAAGGACTAGCGAGAGACCAGTTCTTC
CASKGLARDQFF
>TRBV2|TRBJ2-7|few|NA
TGTGCCAGCAAGCAGGGCTACGAGCAGTACTTC
CASKQGYEQYF
>TRBV4-2|TRBJ2-1|once|NA
TGTGCCAGCAGGCAAGGGATAGCTCCGAGCTCATACAATGAGCAGTTCTTC
CASRQGIAPSSYNEQFF
>TRBV19|TRBJ2-5|NA|NA
TGTGCCAGTAAATCGGACAGAAAAGAGACCCAGTACTTC
CASKSDRKETQYF
>TRBV29-1|TRBJ2-3|many|TRBD2
TGCAGCGTAAGGAGTAGCGGGCACACAGATACGCAGTATTTT
CSVRSSGHTDTQYF
>TRBV11-2|TRBJ2-2|NA|NA
TGTGCCAGCAGCACAGTCACCGGGGAGGTGTTTTTT
CASSTVTGEVFF
>TRBV28|TRBJ2-7|NA|NA
TGTGCCAGCAGCCTGACAGGCGCCGGGCGGTACTTC
CASSLTGAGRYF
>TRBV11-2|TRBJ2-5|NA|NA
TGTGCCAGCAGGTTAGTCAGTGGGGGCAGTCAGCGAGAGACCCAGTACTTC
CASRLVSGGSQRETQYF
>TRBV7-8|TRBJ1-5|many|NA
TGTGCCAGCAGCTCGGGACTGAATAGCAATCAGCCCCAGCATTTT
CASSSGLNSNQPQHF
>TRBV11-2|TRBJ2-6|NA|NA
TGTGCCAGCAGCTTGTCAGGGGATGCGTTTGGGGCCAACGTCCTGACTTTC
CASSLSGDAFGANVLTF
>TRBV12-3/TRBV12-4|TRBJ2-2|NA|NA
TGTGTCAACATCGAGTCAGAGAACACCGGGGAGCTGTTTTTT
CVNIESENTGELFF
>TRBV10-3|TRBJ2-5|NA|NA
TGTACCATCAATGAGTCAGGGATCCAAGAGACCCAGTACTTC
CTINESGIQETQYF
>TRBV29-1|TRBJ1-6|NA|NA
TGCAGCGTCCGCACCGGACAAACGGTTTCACCCCTCCTCTTT
CSVRTGQTVSPLLF
>TRBV12-3/TRBV12-4|TRBJ1-2|once|NA
TGTGCCAGTAGTTTAGACAGATCTAGCTATGGCTACACCTTC
CASSLDRSSYGYTF
>TRBV18|TRBJ2-2|NA|TRBD2
TGTGCCAGCTCACCAGGACTAGCGGGAGTCGGGCCCGGGGAGCTGTTTTTT
CASSPGLAGVGPGELFF
>TRBV10-3|TRBJ2-5|NA|TRBD2
TGTGCCGTCAGTGACGGGCAGGGAGGGGAGATCCAGTACTTC
CAVSDGQGGEIQYF
>TRBV21-1|TRBJ2-5|NA|NA
TGTGCCAGCAGCAAAGGTCCGGCAGAGACCCAGTACTTC
CASSKGPAETQYF
>TRBV5-1|TRBJ2-7|many|TRBD1
TGCGCCAGCAGCTTCGCCAGCGGGACAGGGGGCATCTACGAGCAGTACTTC
CASSFASGTGGIYEQYF
>TRBV4-2|TRBJ2-7|NA|TRBD2
TGTGCCACTATTGGACTAGCGGGAGTTTATACGTTCTACGAGCAGTACTTC
CATIGLAGVYTFYEQYF
>TRBV29-1|TRBJ1-1|NA|NA
TGCATCGTTGCTGGTGACGGCACTGAAGCTTTCTTT
CIVAGDGTEAFF
>TRBV28|TRBJ2-7|many|NA
TGTGCCAGCACGACAGGAGGCTCCTACGAGCAGTACTTC
CASTTGGSYEQYF
>TRBV6-5|TRBJ2-6|few|NA
NA
CASSLWTRMKAGANVLTF
>TRBV6-6|TRBJ2-7|medium-sized|NA
TGTGCCAGCAGTTCCCGCACGGACGGGAGCTCCTACGAGCAGTACTTC
CASSSRTDGSSYEQYF
>TRBV2|TRBJ2-5|NA|NA
TGTGCCAGCACCTCGGACTACCGCGCGGAGACCCAGTACTTC
CASTSDYRAETQYF
>TRBV4-2|TRBJ1-1|NA|NA
TGTGCCAGCAGCGCCGATGGGGGGGGGACGACATTAAACACTGAAACTTTCTTT
CASSADGGGTTLNTETFF
>TRBV4-2|TRBJ2-1|NA|NA
TGTGCCAGCAGCTCCGTCGGGCAGGGCGATGATCAGTTCTTC
CASSSVGQGDDQFF
>TRBV11-2|TRBJ2-3|NA|TRBD2
TGTGCCAGCTGCCCCCCGACTAGCAGCAGCACAGATACACAGTATTTT
CASCPPTSSSTDTQYF
>TRBV13|TRBJ2-7|NA|TRBD2
TGTACCAGCAGTCCCCGTCGACTAGCGGGAGCCTACGAGCAGTACTTC
CTSSPRRLAGAYEQYF
>TRBV24-1|TRBJ1-5|NA|TRBD1
TGTGCCACCAGTGATAGACAGGGATCAGTTGAGGATCAGCCCCAGCATTTT
CATSDRQGSVEDQPQHF
>TRBV6-1|TRBJ2-7|many|TRBD1
TGTGCCACACCCCGGGACAGGGGGCCCTACGAGCAGTACTTC
CATPRDRGPYEQYF
>TRBV11-2|TRBJ2-1|NA|NA
TGTGCCAGCAGTTCAGCGGGCCCCGTGAATGAGCAATTCTTC
CASSSAGPVNEQFF
>TRBV6-1|TRBJ1-5|NA|TRBD1
TGTGCCAGCAGTGTAGACAGGGGCAATCATCTCCAGCATTTT
CASSVDRGNHLQHF